These 5 T cell receptor beta chains were sequenced from one sample in a study of T cells in Graves' hyperthyroidism and ophthalmopathy. TCR beta CDR3 regions were amplified from RNA transcripts. The TCR CDR3 was amplified in a first-round RT-PCR using the HTBI primer set. TCRdb reprocessed the multiplex PCR reads with MiXCR, giving one entry per CDR3 protein. The data hold around 340,000 distinct CDR3 sequences, with roughly 13% observed a single time. The sample taken for sequencing was blood. The receptor source for this set is a young woman with Graves' hyperthyroidism.

The rearrangement uses TRBV12-3 or TRBV12-4 and TRBJ2-1; D is perhaps TRBD2 (7 bases). This CDR3 is 13 amino acids long. V was shortened by 3 bases and J by 8 bases, with 11 bases between the two germline ends. The CDR3 spells CASSFLGGDEQFF. As DNA, the CDR3 is TGTGCCAGCAGTTTTTTAGGGGGGGATGAGCAGTTCTTC.

This clonotype showed up many times. The chain carries TRBV10-3 and TRBJ2-1; D uncertain. The germline CDR1 and CDR2 sequences are ENHRY and SYGVKD. V was cut by 0 bases and J by 8 bases, with 2 bases left in between. CDR3 length equals 11 residues. CDR3 loop: CAISESYEQFF. The CDR3 DNA reads TGTGCCATCAGTGAGTCGTATGAGCAGTTCTTC.

Many counts were recorded for this clonotype. The genes are TRBV28 and TRBJ2-5; a weak D match, TRBD1 (5 bases). The CDR3 totals 14 residues. CDR1 is MDHEN, CDR2 SYDVKM, per germline. Trimming removed 7 bases at V and 7 bases at J, with 19 bases between. CDR3 residues: CASTPTTGRGTQYF. The CDR3 nucleotides are TGTGCCAGCACCCCTACTACAGGAAGAGGGACCCAGTACTTC. Full variable domain (outside the CDR3, taken from reference TRBV28 and TRBJ2-5): DVKVTQSSRYLVKRTGEKVFLECVQDMDHENMFWYRQDPGLGLRLIYFSYDVKMKEKGDIPEGYSVSREKKERFSLILESASTNQTSMYLCASTPTTGRGTQYFGPGTRLLVL.

This clonotype was observed a few times. This chain uses TRBV5-4 with TRBJ2-5; unclear D gene. V dropped 0 bases and J dropped 12 bases, with 15 bases sitting between them. Germline CDR1 reads SGHNT; CDR2 reads YYREEE (reference sequence). The length of the CDR3 is 13 residues. CDR3 in amino acids: CASSLEPEPSKYF. CDR3 DNA: TGTGCCAGCAGCTTGGAACCAGAACCATCAAAGTACTTC.

The CDR3, as DNA: TGCGCCAGCAGCCAATCGACAGGGATGAACACTGAAGCTTTCTTT. Translation gives CASSQSTGMNTEAFF. The gene calls are TRBV4-3 and TRBJ1-1, with 7 nucleotides matching TRBD1. The CDR3 sequence is 15 residues long. The J segment lost 0 bases and the V segment lost 2 bases, leaving 3 bases of the junction unmatched. Germline loops: CDR1 LGHNA, CDR2 YSLEER.